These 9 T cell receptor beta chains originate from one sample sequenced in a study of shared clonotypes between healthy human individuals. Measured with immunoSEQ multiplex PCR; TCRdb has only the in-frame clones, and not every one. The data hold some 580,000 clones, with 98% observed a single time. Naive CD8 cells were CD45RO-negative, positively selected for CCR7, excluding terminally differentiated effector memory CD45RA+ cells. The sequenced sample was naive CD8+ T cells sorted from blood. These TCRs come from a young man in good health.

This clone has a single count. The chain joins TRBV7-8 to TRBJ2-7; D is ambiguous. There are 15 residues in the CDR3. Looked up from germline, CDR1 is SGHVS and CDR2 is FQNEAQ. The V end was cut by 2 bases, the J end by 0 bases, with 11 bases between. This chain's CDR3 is CASSLNPTDSYEQYF. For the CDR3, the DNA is TGTGCCAGCAGCTTAAACCCGACGGACTCCTACGAGCAGTACTTC.

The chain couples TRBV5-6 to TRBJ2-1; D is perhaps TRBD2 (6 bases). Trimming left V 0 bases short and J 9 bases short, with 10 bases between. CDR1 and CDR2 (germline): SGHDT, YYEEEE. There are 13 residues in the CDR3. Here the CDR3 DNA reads TGTGCCAGCAGCTTGGTGCGAGCGGGTGAGCAGTTCTTC. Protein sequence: CASSLVRAGEQFF.

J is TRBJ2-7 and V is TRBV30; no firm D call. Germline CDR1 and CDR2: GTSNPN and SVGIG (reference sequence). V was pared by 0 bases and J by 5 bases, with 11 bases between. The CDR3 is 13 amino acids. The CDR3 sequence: CAWSVGFGDEQYF. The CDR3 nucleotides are TGTGCCTGGAGTGTTGGCTTCGGAGACGAGCAGTACTTC.

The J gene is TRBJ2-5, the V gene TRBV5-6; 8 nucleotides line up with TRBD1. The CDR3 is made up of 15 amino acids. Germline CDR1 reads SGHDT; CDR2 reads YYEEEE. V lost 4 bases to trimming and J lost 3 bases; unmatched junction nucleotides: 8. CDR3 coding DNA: TGTGCCAGCAGCACAAACCGGGACAGGAAAGAGACCCAGTACTTC. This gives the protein CASSTNRDRKETQYF.

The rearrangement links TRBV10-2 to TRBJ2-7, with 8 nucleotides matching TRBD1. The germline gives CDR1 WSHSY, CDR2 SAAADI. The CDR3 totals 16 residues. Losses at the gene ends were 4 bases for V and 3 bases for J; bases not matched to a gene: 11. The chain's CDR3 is CASSVNYRDRNYEQYF. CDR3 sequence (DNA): TGCGCCAGCAGTGTCAACTACCGGGACAGGAACTACGAGCAGTACTTC.

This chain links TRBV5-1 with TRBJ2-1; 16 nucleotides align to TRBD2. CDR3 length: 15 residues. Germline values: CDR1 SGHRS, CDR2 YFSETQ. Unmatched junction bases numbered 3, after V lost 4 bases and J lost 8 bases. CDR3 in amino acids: CASSAGTSGRDEQFF. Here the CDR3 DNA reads TGCGCCAGCAGCGCTGGGACTAGCGGGAGGGATGAGCAGTTCTTC.

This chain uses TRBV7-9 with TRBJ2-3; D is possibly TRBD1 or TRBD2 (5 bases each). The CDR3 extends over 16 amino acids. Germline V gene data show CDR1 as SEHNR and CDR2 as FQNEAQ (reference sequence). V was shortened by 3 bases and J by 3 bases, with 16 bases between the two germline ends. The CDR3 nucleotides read TGTGCCAGCAGCTTCAGTGGGGGAACTGGAACAGATACGCAGTATTTT. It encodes CASSFSGGTGTDTQYF.

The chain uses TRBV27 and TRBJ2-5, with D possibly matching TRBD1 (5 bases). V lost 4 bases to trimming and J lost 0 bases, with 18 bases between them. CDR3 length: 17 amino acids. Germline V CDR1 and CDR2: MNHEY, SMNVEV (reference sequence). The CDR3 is CASSSHALTGHQETQYF. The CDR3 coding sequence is TGTGCCAGCAGTTCACATGCTCTAACAGGTCACCAAGAGACCCAGTACTTC.

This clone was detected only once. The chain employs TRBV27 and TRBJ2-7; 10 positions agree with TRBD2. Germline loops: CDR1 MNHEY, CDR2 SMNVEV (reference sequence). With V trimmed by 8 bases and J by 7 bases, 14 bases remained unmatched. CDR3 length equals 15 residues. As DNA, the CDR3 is TGTGCCAGCTACTCAATGAGCGGGAGGGCCGTTGAGCAGTACTTC. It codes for CASYSMSGRAVEQYF.